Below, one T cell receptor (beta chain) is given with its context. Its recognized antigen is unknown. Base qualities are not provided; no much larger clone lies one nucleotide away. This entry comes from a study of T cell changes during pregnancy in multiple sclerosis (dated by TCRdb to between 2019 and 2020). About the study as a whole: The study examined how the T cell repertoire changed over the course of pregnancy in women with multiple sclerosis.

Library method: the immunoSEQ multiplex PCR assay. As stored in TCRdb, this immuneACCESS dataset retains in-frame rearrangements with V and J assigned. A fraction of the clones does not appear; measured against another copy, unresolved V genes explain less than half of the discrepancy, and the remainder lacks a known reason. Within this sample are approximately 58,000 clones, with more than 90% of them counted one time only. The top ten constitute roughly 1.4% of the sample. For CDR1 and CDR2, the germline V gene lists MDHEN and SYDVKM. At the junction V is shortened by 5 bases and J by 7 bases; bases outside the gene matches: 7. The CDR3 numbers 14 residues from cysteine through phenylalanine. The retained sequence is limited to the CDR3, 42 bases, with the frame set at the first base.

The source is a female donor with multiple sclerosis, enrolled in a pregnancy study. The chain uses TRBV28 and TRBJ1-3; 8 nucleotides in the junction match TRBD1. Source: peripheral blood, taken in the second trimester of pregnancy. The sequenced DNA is TGTGCCAGCAGTACAAGGACAGGGAAGAACACCATATATTTT. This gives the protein CASSTRTGKNTIYF.